The 9 T cell receptor beta chains presented below share a single source sample, sequenced in a study of sequential checkpoint blockade in melanoma. Data came from immunoSEQ multiplex PCR; TCRdb stores just in-frame clones and leaves some out. The repertoire holds thousands of clones, with 30% to 40% as singletons. Treatment reported: randomized to nivolumab then ipilimumab (arm A) or the reverse (arm B). Sample: tumor tissue (inferred from file names), taken from a patient given nivolumab and ipilimumab in sequence. The receptor source for this set is a human donor with melanoma.

This clone was observed a few times. V is TRBV6-7 and J is TRBJ2-1; D perhaps matches TRBD2 (5 bases). TRBV6-7 is classed as an ORF, of uncertain function. There are 14 residues in the CDR3. V lost 7 bases to trimming and J lost 1 base, with 11 bases between them. CDR3 DNA: TGTGCCAGCATGCGAGCGGTATCCTACAATGAGCAGTTCTTC. It translates to CASMRAVSYNEQFF.

The chain combines TRBV29-1 with TRBJ1-2, with 7 positions matching TRBD1. Per germline, CDR1 SQVTM and CDR2 ANQGSEA. J gave up 8 bases and V 7 bases, and 10 bases lay outside the gene matches. The length of the CDR3 is 12 residues. In DNA form, the CDR3 reads TGCAGCGCCCGGGACAGCCTGGAGGGCTACACCTTC. As protein: CSARDSLEGYTF.

The table lists this clone with a count of one. The chain links TRBV19 to TRBJ2-1; 7 nucleotides line up with TRBD2. The germline V gene has CDR1 LNHDA and CDR2 SQIVND (reference sequence). Trimming took 1 base from V and 7 from J; bases not matched to a gene: 7. CDR3 length equals 15 residues. DNA of the CDR3: TGTGCCAGTAGTATAGTGGGACTACTGGATAATGAGCAGTTCTTC. Protein: CASSIVGLLDNEQFF.

The chain joins TRBV9 to TRBJ1-2; D is ambiguous. Looked up from germline, CDR1 is SGDLS and CDR2 is YYNGEE. With 3 bases removed from V and 8 bases from J, the gap between germline ends came to 11 bases. CDR3 length equals 12 residues. CDR3 nucleotide sequence: TGTGCCAGCAGCGAACCCGATCCGGGCTACACCTTC. It is translated as CASSEPDPGYTF.

The chain recombines TRBV6-8 with TRBJ1-1; D remains ambiguous. Trimming stripped 6 bases from V and 2 bases from J, with 10 bases between. Germline V gene sequence: CDR1 MNHGY, CDR2 SAAAGT. This CDR3 comprises 13 residues. The CDR3 loop is CASRRGGNTEAFF. The CDR3 DNA is TGTGCCAGCAGGCGAGGCGGAAACACTGAAGCTTTCTTT.

This chain links TRBV11-1 with TRBJ2-1; D call uncertain. The CDR3 spans 15 residues. Looked up from germline, CDR1 is SGHAT and CDR2 is FQDESV (reference sequence). V lost 3 bases and J lost 2, with 11 bases in between. DNA of the CDR3: TGTGCCAGCAGCTTGGATCCAGGTACCTACAATGAGCAGTTCTTC. This gives the protein CASSLDPGTYNEQFF.

The V gene is TRBV19, the J gene TRBJ1-2, with 8 bases lining up with TRBD1. In germline, CDR1 is LNHDA, CDR2 SQIVND (reference sequence). With 3 bases clipped from V and 8 bases from J, the junction kept 5 bases outside the gene matches. The CDR3 has 13 residues. As DNA, the CDR3 is TGTGCCAGTAGTATCAGGGGGCGAGAGGGCTACACCTTC. Encoded protein: CASSIRGREGYTF.

The rearrangement links TRBV28 to TRBJ1-4; D possibly corresponds to TRBD1 (5 bases). CDR3 size: 14 residues. Germline CDR1 and CDR2: MDHEN and SYDVKM. Between the trimmed V and J ends, which lost 5 bases and 2 bases, there was a span of 9 bases. CDR3 DNA: TGTGCCAGCAGTCTCGGGGCTACTAATGAAAAACTGTTTTTT. Amino acid sequence: CASSLGATNEKLFF. The variable domain in full, completed from reference TRBV28 and TRBJ1-4, reads DVKVTQSSRYLVKRTGEKVFLECVQDMDHENMFWYRQDPGLGLRLIYFSYDVKMKEKGDIPEGYSVSREKKERFSLILESASTNQTSMYLCASSLGATNEKLFFGSGTQLSVL.

This sequence joins TRBV28 and TRBJ1-1, with unresolved D. Trimming pared 8 bases from V and 4 bases from J, leaving 23 bases between. This CDR3 region has 16 residues. Germline V gene data show CDR1 as MDHEN and CDR2 as SYDVKM. CDR3 coding DNA: TGTGCCAGCTTGAACGGGTTATCGGGGAGTTCCACTGAAGCTTTCTTT. It codes for CASLNGLSGSSTEAFF.